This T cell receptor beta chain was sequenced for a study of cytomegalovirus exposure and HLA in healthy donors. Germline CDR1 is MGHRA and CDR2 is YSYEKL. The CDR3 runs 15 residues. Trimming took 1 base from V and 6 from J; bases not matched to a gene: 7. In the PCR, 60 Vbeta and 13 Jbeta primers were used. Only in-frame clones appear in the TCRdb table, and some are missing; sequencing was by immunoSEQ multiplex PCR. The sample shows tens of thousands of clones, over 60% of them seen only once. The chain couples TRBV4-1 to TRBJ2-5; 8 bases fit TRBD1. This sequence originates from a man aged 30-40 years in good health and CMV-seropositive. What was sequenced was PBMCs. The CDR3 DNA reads TGCGCCAGCAGCCAAGGGACAGGGTATGGGAAGACCCAGTACTTC. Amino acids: CASSQGTGYGKTQYF.